The entry below describes one T cell receptor beta chain. Libraries were prepared by immunoSEQ multiplex PCR; TCRdb keeps only in-frame clonotypes and omits some of them. The table has 95,000 to 150,000 clones, 85% to 90% seen once. The source of the sample is a study of OX40 agonist ivuxolimab in advanced cancers. At the level of the study: The mean age was about 61 years, ranging from 23 to 79, with 65% to 90% of participants male.

The starting material was CD4+ or CD8+ T cells sorted from blood, obtained in a trial of the OX40 agonist ivuxolimab. The clonotype was recovered from an adult with an advanced solid tumor such as melanoma, head and neck, liver or kidney cancer.

Written as DNA, the CDR3 is TGTGCCAGCAGTCCAGGGAACAATGAGCAGTTCTTC. Encoded protein: CASSPGNNEQFF. V and J are TRBV7-6 and TRBJ2-1, with D possibly TRBD1 on 5 matching bases. The germline gives CDR1 SGHVS, CDR2 FNYEAQ. The V end lost 6 bases, the J end lost 5 bases, and 8 bases lay between the germline ends. The CDR3 length is 12 residues.